This T cell receptor (beta chain) was observed in a study of cytomegalovirus exposure and HLA in healthy donors. Study overall: Within the Caucasian-associated ancestry cluster were under 85% of the approximately 400 genotyped donors. General study results and limits: HLA restriction was apparent for most CMV-associated TCR beta chains in a later analysis. Across donors, sequencing depth was assumed by presence/absence analyses to be roughly uniform.

In the PCR, 60 Vbeta and 13 Jbeta primers were used. Using immunoSEQ multiplex PCR, the repertoire was profiled, and TCRdb retains in-frame clones only, with some absent. The table lists 240,000 or so clones, around 81% of them singletons. Per germline, CDR1 SNHLY and CDR2 FYNNEI. Trimming removed 1 base from V and 8 bases from J, with 6 bases in between. The CDR3 spans 12 residues. Donors sampled were nominally healthy, though unrecorded immune exposures were likely. As for this clone: As yet, its antigen is unknown.

The TCR comes from a woman aged 55-75 years in good health and CMV-seropositive. The sample was PBMCs. The V and J genes are TRBV2 and TRBJ2-1; TRBD2 is a possible D gene (5 bases). CDR3 protein: CASSEGGYEQFF. The CDR3 DNA reads as TGTGCCAGCAGTGAAGGAGGGTATGAGCAGTTCTTC.